These 24 T cell receptor beta chains came from one sample sequenced in a study of blood T cell repertoires in COVID-19. Using immunoSEQ multiplex PCR, the repertoire was profiled, and TCRdb retains in-frame clones only, with some absent. The table records around 260,000 clones, about 88% of them present only once. The sample taken for sequencing was peripheral blood. All receptors derive from an older woman with COVID-19, enrolled during active disease.

The chain has TRBV16 and TRBJ2-2, with D tentatively TRBD2 (5 bases). V was shortened by 2 bases and J by 10 bases, with 5 bases between the two germline ends. CDR1 and CDR2 (germline): KGHSY, FQNENV. The CDR3 contains 11 residues. CDR3 DNA: TGTGCCAGCAGCCAACTAGCGGAGCTGTTTTTT. Encoded protein: CASSQLAELFF.

V and J are TRBV6-1 and TRBJ2-5; 7 bases are a match to TRBD1. Per germline, CDR1 MNHNS and CDR2 SASEGT. CDR3 length: 16 residues. With 3 bases clipped from V and 1 base from J, the junction kept 8 bases outside the gene matches. The CDR3 here is CASSEVGGTPQETQYF. For the CDR3, the DNA is TGTGCCAGCAGTGAGGTAGGGGGCACCCCCCAAGAGACCCAGTACTTC.

The V call is TRBV5-4, the J call TRBJ2-3, with D possibly TRBD1 on 5 matching bases. Germline CDR1 reads SGHNT; CDR2 reads YYREEE (reference sequence). CDR3 length equals 15 residues. V was cut by 3 bases and J by 2 bases, with 13 bases left in between. CDR3 nucleotides: TGTGCCAGCAGCTCAACCCCAGGGTCCACAGATACGCAGTATTTT. This encodes CASSSTPGSTDTQYF.

The chain has TRBV5-1 and TRBJ1-4; D remains ambiguous. V was cut by 4 bases and J by 6 bases, with 16 bases left in between. The CDR3 totals 15 residues. CDR1 SGHRS and CDR2 YFSETQ come from the germline V gene. The CDR3 sequence: CASSPTGRWDEKLFF. CDR3 coding DNA: TGCGCCAGCAGCCCAACCGGGAGATGGGATGAAAAACTGTTTTTT.

The chain uses TRBV5-6 and TRBJ1-1; 7 bases are shared with TRBD1. Germline CDR1 is SGHDT and CDR2 is YYEEEE. The V gene end was trimmed by 2 bases and the J gene end by 9 bases; junction bases not matched to a gene: 7. The CDR3 is 13 amino acids. The CDR3 nucleotides are TGTGCCAGCAGCTTCTATGACAGGGAACAAGCTTTCTTT. Residues: CASSFYDREQAFF.

The chain has TRBV6-1 and TRBJ1-5, with TRBD1 matching over 7 bases. Germline-derived CDR1 and CDR2 are MNHNS and SASEGT. This CDR3 is built from 16 residues. V lost 4 bases to trimming and J lost 0 bases; unmatched junction nucleotides: 6. The CDR3 DNA reads as TGTGCCAGCAGTGGGCGGGACAGATATAGCAATCAGCCCCAGCATTTT. Translating it yields CASSGRDRYSNQPQHF.

The chain employs TRBV28 and TRBJ2-7, with 8 bases aligning to TRBD1. CDR1 is MDHEN, CDR2 SYDVKM, per germline. The CDR3 has 13 amino acids. Trimming removed 6 bases from V and 11 bases from J; junction bases left unmatched: 12. CDR3: CASRLDRARGEYF. The DNA for the CDR3 is TGTGCCAGCAGACTGGACAGGGCCCGAGGGGAGTACTTC.

This rearrangement joins TRBV18 to TRBJ2-1; TRBD2 matches 14 bases. V was clipped by 4 bases and J by 4 bases; unmatched bases: 3. The CDR3 consists of 16 residues. The germline CDR1 and CDR2 sequences are KGHSH and LQKENI. This CDR3 reads CASSLGLAGVYNEQFF. The CDR3 nucleotides are TGTGCCAGCTCACTGGGACTAGCGGGGGTATACAATGAGCAGTTCTTC.

This clone was observed a few times. This chain links TRBV5-6 with TRBJ2-7; possibly TRBD2 for D (6 bases). CDR1 and CDR2 (germline): SGHDT, YYEEEE. V lost 6 bases and J 2 bases, leaving 12 bases between the germline ends. The CDR3 totals 13 residues. Here the CDR3 DNA reads TGTGCCAGCACCCGGAGGGATACCTACGAGCAGTACTTC. Protein product: CASTRRDTYEQYF.

The chain links TRBV6-2 or TRBV6-3 to TRBJ1-5; 8 bases fit TRBD1. Germline CDR1 MNHEY, CDR2 SVGEGT. The CDR3 consists of 16 residues. V dropped 2 bases and J dropped 5; count of bases not matched to a gene: 8. CDR3 protein: CASSYPRTGTDQPQHF. The CDR3 coding sequence is TGTGCCAGCAGTTACCCCAGGACAGGGACGGATCAGCCCCAGCATTTT.

This clone was counted many times. The chain recombines TRBV19 with TRBJ1-1; 10 bases align to TRBD1. The CDR3 consists of 13 residues. Trimming removed 9 bases from V and 7 bases from J; junction bases left unmatched: 8. CDR1 and CDR2 (germline): LNHDA, SQIVND (reference sequence). CDR3 DNA sequence: TGTGCCAGCAGGACAGGGGGGGTCGGTGAAGCTTTCTTT. Amino acids: CASRTGGVGEAFF.

This chain joins TRBV6-5 and TRBJ1-1; 8 nucleotides agree with TRBD1. Germline V gene sequence: CDR1 MNHEY, CDR2 SVGAGI. Trimming took 8 bases from V and 4 from J; bases not matched to a gene: 0. This CDR3 region has 11 residues. CDR3 residues: CASQGATEAFF. As DNA, the CDR3 is TGTGCCAGCCAGGGGGCCACTGAAGCTTTCTTT.

The V call is TRBV7-9, the J call TRBJ2-5, with D maybe TRBD1 (5 bases). The CDR3 extends over 15 amino acids. V was clipped by 5 bases and J by 7 bases, with 20 bases between them. Per the germline V gene, CDR1 is SEHNR and CDR2 is FQNEAQ (reference sequence). The CDR3: CASSPLGARGRTQYF. The CDR3 bases are TGTGCCAGCAGCCCCCTAGGGGCCCGCGGTAGGACCCAGTACTTC.

CDR3 protein: CASSLDPLATSYNEQFF. The DNA of the CDR3 is TGTGCCAGCAGCTTAGACCCACTAGCGACCTCCTACAATGAGCAGTTCTTC. The J gene is TRBJ2-1, the V gene TRBV9; 7 bases are shared with TRBD2. The CDR3 is made up of 17 amino acids. The V gene's germline CDR1 is SGDLS and CDR2 YYNGEE. V lost 4 bases, J lost 0 bases, and 10 bases stayed unmatched.

V gene TRBV11-2 combines with J gene TRBJ2-5, with TRBD2 matching over 10 bases. CDR3 size: 16 residues. Trimming cost V 3 bases and J 4 bases; bases outside gene matches: 8. In germline, CDR1 is SGHAT, CDR2 FQNNGV. Here the CDR3 DNA reads TGTGCCAGCAGCTTCTTTGGCCTAGCGGGAGCAGAGACCCAGTACTTC. Its translation is CASSFFGLAGAETQYF.

This rearrangement joins TRBV28 to TRBJ1-1; D perhaps matches TRBD1 (5 bases). V lost 3 bases and J lost 4, with 12 bases in between. CDR3 length: 14 amino acids. Germline lookup yields CDR1 MDHEN and CDR2 SYDVKM. CDR3 protein: CASSFPGGRTEAFF. CDR3 nucleotide sequence: TGTGCCAGCAGTTTCCCCGGGGGACGCACTGAAGCTTTCTTT.

This sequence joins TRBV21-1 and TRBJ1-1. TRBV21-1 is listed as a pseudogene. This CDR3 comprises 13 residues. The CDR3 loop reads CASSKAGDTEAFF. As DNA, the CDR3 is TGTGCCAGCAGCAAAGCCGGGGACACTGAAGCTTTCTTT.

This clone was counted once. This rearrangement joins TRBV4-3 to TRBJ1-1; 7 positions match TRBD1. V was pared by 1 base and J by 0 bases, with 5 bases of the junction left unmatched. CDR3 length: 16 residues. CDR1 and CDR2 from the germline V gene are LGHNA and YSLEER. The CDR3 bases are TGCGCCAGCAGCCAAGGGGACAGAATCATGAACACTGAAGCTTTCTTT. Translated, it gives CASSQGDRIMNTEAFF.

This clone was found once. The chain joins TRBV18 to TRBJ2-6; D is possibly TRBD2 (7 bases). V gave up 6 bases and J gave up 2 bases, with 14 bases separating them. CDR1 is KGHSH and CDR2 is LQKENI in the germline V gene. The CDR3 consists of 16 residues. The CDR3 bases are TGTGCCAGCTCCCCCCAAGGGGGGGCTGGGGCCAACGTCCTGACTTTC. This codes for CASSPQGGAGANVLTF. Variable domain in full (rest from reference TRBV18 and TRBJ2-6): NAGVMQNPRHLVRRRGQEARLRCSPMKGHSHVYWYRQLPEEGLKFMVYLQKENIIDESGMPKERFSAEFPKEGPSILRIQQVVRGDSAAYFCASSPQGGAGANVLTFGAGSRLTVL.

This chain links TRBV28 with TRBJ1-2; TRBD1 matches 8 bases. CDR1 and CDR2 from the germline V gene are MDHEN and SYDVKM. CDR3 size: 18 residues. The junction had 15 bases not matched to a gene; V was cut back by 5 bases and J by 1 base. CDR3 protein: CASSLPRGRGRGNYGYTF. Here the CDR3 DNA reads TGTGCCAGCAGTCTCCCCCGAGGCAGGGGGCGCGGTAACTATGGCTACACCTTC.

The genes are TRBV7-6 and TRBJ2-2, with 14 bases lining up with TRBD2. Unmatched junction bases numbered 5, after V lost 5 bases and J lost 0 bases. The CDR3 covers 18 residues. The germline CDR1 and CDR2 sequences are SGHVS and FNYEAQ. The CDR3, as DNA: TGTGCCAGCAGCCCCGGACTAGCGGGAGGCCCGAACACCGGGGAGCTGTTTTTT. Translated, it gives CASSPGLAGGPNTGELFF.

The V call is TRBV10-3, the J call TRBJ2-1; TRBD2 aligns across 8 bases. V dropped 3 bases and J dropped 4; count of bases not matched to a gene: 8. The CDR3 covers 16 residues. Germline loops: CDR1 ENHRY, CDR2 SYGVKD. The CDR3 loop reads CAISDQIAGTYNEQFF. CDR3 in DNA: TGTGCCATCAGTGACCAAATAGCGGGAACATACAATGAGCAGTTCTTC.

This clone has just one count. V and J are TRBV28 and TRBJ1-2; D is possibly TRBD1 (6 bases). Germline V gene data show CDR1 as MDHEN and CDR2 as SYDVKM. V lost 1 base and J lost 4, with 16 bases in between. The CDR3 is made up of 16 amino acids. CDR3 residues: CASSLYQGLGSYGYTF. CDR3 coding DNA: TGTGCCAGCAGTTTATACCAGGGGTTGGGCAGCTATGGCTACACCTTC.

The chain is built from TRBV19 and TRBJ1-2, with D uncertain. CDR3 size: 13 residues. The V end lost 5 bases, the J end lost 5 bases, and 12 bases lay between the germline ends. Germline values: CDR1 LNHDA, CDR2 SQIVND (reference sequence). The CDR3 loop reads CASSPRSWYGYTF. The DNA of the CDR3 is TGTGCCAGTAGTCCCCGGAGTTGGTATGGCTACACCTTC.